A selection of T cell receptor beta chains follows, all from one sample in a study of immune characterization of retroperitoneal liposarcoma. TCRdb called the PCR reads again in MiXCR, with one record for every CDR3 protein. Of 10,000 or so distinct CDR3 sequences listed, 28% were seen once; the top ten hold over 8%. Sample: tumor tissue. These receptors all come from a male donor with retroperitoneal liposarcoma. Both conserved end residues are part of each CDR3. The D gene is left open where the match is weak. Some rows have no size entry. The others give once, few or many, or a class for an expanded clone.

length: 14
size: .
J: TRBJ2-7
D: TRBD2
V: TRBV6-1
DNA: TGTGCCAGCAGTTACCTAGCGGGGTACAATGAGCAGTACTTC
CDR3: CASSYLAGYNEQYF

length: 15
size: medium-sized
J: TRBJ2-1
D: TRBD2
V: TRBV7-3
DNA: TGTGCCAGCAGCGAAGGGACTAGCGTAGACAATGAGCAGTTCTTC
CDR3: CASSEGTSVDNEQFF

length: 15
size: .
J: TRBJ2-1
D: TRBD2
V: TRBV11-2
DNA: TGTGCCAGCAGCTTAGAGGGGAGTAGCGGGATCGAGCAGTTCTTC
CDR3: CASSLEGSSGIEQFF

length: 15
size: .
J: TRBJ2-5
D: .
V: TRBV6-6
DNA: TGTGCCAGCAGTGGCCTTAAGAGGGGATGGGAGACCCAGTACTTC
CDR3: CASSGLKRGWETQYF

length: 17
size: large
J: TRBJ2-1
D: TRBD2
V: TRBV7-2
DNA: TGTGCCAGCAGCGACGTAGCGGGAGGGCTTCAAGGAGAGACCCAGTTCTTC
CDR3: CASSDVAGGLQGETQFF

length: 14
size: .
J: TRBJ1-4
D: TRBD1
V: TRBV6-6
DNA: TGTGCCAGCAGTTACATCACACAGGGGGAGAAACTGTTTTTT
CDR3: CASSYITQGEKLFF

length: 14
size: few
J: TRBJ2-1
D: .
V: TRBV12-3/TRBV12-4
DNA: TGTGCCAGCAGTTTAGCACAGGGCTCCTACGAGCAGTTCTTC
CDR3: CASSLAQGSYEQFF

length: 14
size: few
J: TRBJ1-2
D: .
V: TRBV12-3/TRBV12-4
DNA: TGTGCCAGCAGTCTGAATCAGGGCATACAAGGCTACACCTTC
CDR3: CASSLNQGIQGYTF

length: 14
size: medium-sized
J: TRBJ2-7
D: TRBD2
V: TRBV27
DNA: TGTGCCAGCCTTGAAAAGGCGGGGGCCTACGAGCAGTACTTC
CDR3: CASLEKAGAYEQYF

length: 14
size: many
J: TRBJ2-3
D: TRBD2
V: TRBV12-3/TRBV12-4
DNA: TGTGCCAGCAGTTTCAGCGGGGGGACAGATACGCAGTATTTT
CDR3: CASSFSGGTDTQYF

length: 14
size: few
J: TRBJ1-6
D: .
V: TRBV7-8
DNA: TGTGCCAGCAGCTTAGCAGTGGAGGGATCACCCCTCCACTTT
CDR3: CASSLAVEGSPLHF

length: 15
size: .
J: TRBJ1-6
D: .
V: TRBV12-3/TRBV12-4
DNA: TGTGCCAGCAGCCTCCGTGGGCAGGGAGTGTCACCCCTCCACTTT
CDR3: CASSLRGQGVSPLHF

length: 15
size: many
J: TRBJ1-5
D: .
V: TRBV7-8
DNA: TGTGCCAGCAGCTTAAGGTGGGGGGGCAATCAGCCCCAGCATTTT
CDR3: CASSLRWGGNQPQHF

length: 15
size: .
J: TRBJ1-5
D: .
V: TRBV6-4
DNA: TGTGCCAGCAGTGACGAAGTAGTATCTAATCAGCCCCAGCATTTT
CDR3: CASSDEVVSNQPQHF

length: 14
size: medium-sized
J: TRBJ2-7
D: .
V: TRBV7-2
DNA: TGTGCCAGCAGCCCGACGGGTCAAAACTACGAGCAGTACTTC
CDR3: CASSPTGQNYEQYF

length: 15
size: medium-sized
J: TRBJ2-7
D: .
V: TRBV6-1
DNA: TGTGCCAGCAGTGACGGACCGCCTGGCCTCTACGAGCAGTACTTC
CDR3: CASSDGPPGLYEQYF

length: 16
size: once
J: TRBJ2-5
D: TRBD2
V: TRBV7-2
DNA: TGTGCCAGCAGCTTAGTCGCTAGCGGGAGACTAGAGACCCAGTACTTC
CDR3: CASSLVASGRLETQYF

length: 17
size: medium-sized
J: TRBJ2-7
D: TRBD1
V: TRBV7-2
DNA: TGTGCCAGCAGCTTAAACGGACAGGGATTCTCCTACAATGAGCAGTACTTC
CDR3: CASSLNGQGFSYNEQYF

length: 14
size: .
J: TRBJ2-1
D: .
V: TRBV12-3/TRBV12-4
DNA: TGTGCCAGCAGTATGAGGGGATCCCAAGAGACCCAGTTCTTC
CDR3: CASSMRGSQETQFF

length: 14
size: .
J: TRBJ2-7
D: .
V: TRBV11-3
DNA: TGTGCCAGCGTTCGGGACGGACTTCCCTACGAGCAGTACTTC
CDR3: CASVRDGLPYEQYF